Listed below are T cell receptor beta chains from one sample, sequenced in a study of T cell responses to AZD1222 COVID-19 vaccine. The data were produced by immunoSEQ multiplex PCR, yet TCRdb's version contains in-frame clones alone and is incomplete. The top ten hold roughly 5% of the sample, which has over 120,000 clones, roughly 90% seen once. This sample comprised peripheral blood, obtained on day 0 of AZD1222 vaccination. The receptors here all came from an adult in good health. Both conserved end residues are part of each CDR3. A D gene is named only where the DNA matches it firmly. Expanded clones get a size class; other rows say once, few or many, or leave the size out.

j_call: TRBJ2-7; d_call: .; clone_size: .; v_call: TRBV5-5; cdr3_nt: TGTGCCAGCAGCTCTCCCGGGTACAGGGAATCATCTGAAGAGCAGTACTTC; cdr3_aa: CASSSPGYRESSEEQYF
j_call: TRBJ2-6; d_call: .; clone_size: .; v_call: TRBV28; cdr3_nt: TGTGCCAGCAGTTTAATATCCAGGAATTCTGGGGCCAACGTCCTGACTTTC; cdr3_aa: CASSLISRNSGANVLTF
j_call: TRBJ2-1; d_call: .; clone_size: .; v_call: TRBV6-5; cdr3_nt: TGTGCCAGCAGTTACAGTCCGGATGCTGAGCAGTTCTTC; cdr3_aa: CASSYSPDAEQFF
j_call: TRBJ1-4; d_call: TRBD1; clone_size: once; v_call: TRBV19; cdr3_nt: TGTGCCAGTAGTGCTATCGGGACAGCCGCTGAAAAACTGTTTTTT; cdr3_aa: CASSAIGTAAEKLFF
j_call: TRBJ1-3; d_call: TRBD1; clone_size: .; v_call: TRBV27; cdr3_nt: TGTGCCAGCAGTCTGAGGACAGGGTTGGCTGGAAACACCATATATTTT; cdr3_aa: CASSLRTGLAGNTIYF
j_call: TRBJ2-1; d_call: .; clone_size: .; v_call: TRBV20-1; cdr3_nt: TGCAGTGCTAGTCTCCCGAATCAGGGGAAGAATGAGCAGTTCTTC; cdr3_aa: CSASLPNQGKNEQFF
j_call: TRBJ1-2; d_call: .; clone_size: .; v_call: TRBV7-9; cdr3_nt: TGTGCCAGCAGCTCTCCGGGACGGGCATATGGCTACACCTTC; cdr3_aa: CASSSPGRAYGYTF
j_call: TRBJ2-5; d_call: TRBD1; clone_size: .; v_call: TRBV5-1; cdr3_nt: TGCGCCAGCAGCTTGGGGTTAGGGGGCCGGGAGACCCAGTACTTC; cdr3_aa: CASSLGLGGRETQYF
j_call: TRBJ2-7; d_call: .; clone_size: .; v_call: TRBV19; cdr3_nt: TGTGCCAGTAGTGACCGGGACTACGAGCAGTACTTC; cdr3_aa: CASSDRDYEQYF
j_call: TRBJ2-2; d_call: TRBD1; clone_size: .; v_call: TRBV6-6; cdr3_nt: TGTGCCAGCAGCCGTACAGGGGGCGGGGAGCTGTTTTTT; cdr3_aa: CASSRTGGGELFF
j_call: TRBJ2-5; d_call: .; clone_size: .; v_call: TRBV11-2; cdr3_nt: TGTGCCAGCAGCTTAGATACAGGGAAAGAGACCCAGTACTTC; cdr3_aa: CASSLDTGKETQYF
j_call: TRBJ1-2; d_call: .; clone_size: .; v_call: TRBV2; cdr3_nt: TGTGCCAGCAGTAAGCGAGGGGAAAATGGCTACACCTTC; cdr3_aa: CASSKRGENGYTF
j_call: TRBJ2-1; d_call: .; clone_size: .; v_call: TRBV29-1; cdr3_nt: TGCAGCGTTGATACCTACAATGAGCAGTTCTTC; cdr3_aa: CSVDTYNEQFF
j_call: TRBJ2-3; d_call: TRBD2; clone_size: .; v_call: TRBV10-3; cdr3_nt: TGTGCCATCAGTGGGACTAGCGGGTCCTCACCCACAGATACGCAGTATTTT; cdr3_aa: CAISGTSGSSPTDTQYF
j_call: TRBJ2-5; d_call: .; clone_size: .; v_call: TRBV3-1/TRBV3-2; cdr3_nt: TGTGCCAGCAGCGAGGGCTTCCAAGAGACCCAGTACTTC; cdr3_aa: CASSEGFQETQYF
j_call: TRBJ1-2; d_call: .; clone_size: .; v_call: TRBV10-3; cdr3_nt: TGTGCCATCAGTGACCCCGAAGCGACAGGCCAAGCTAACTATGGCTACACCTTC; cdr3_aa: CAISDPEATGQANYGYTF
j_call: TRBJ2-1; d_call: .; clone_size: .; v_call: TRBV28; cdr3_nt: TGTGCCAGCAGTTTAAGGGGTAGCCATGAGCAGTTCTTC; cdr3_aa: CASSLRGSHEQFF
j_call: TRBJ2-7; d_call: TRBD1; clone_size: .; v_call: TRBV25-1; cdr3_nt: TGTGCCAGCAGTGAAGGGAACCCGGGACAGATGTCCTACGAGCAGTACTTC; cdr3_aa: CASSEGNPGQMSYEQYF
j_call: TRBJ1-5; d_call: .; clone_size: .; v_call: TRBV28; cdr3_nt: TGTGCCAGCAGCCCTGACGGCGCGTTCAATCAGCCCCAGCATTTT; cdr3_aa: CASSPDGAFNQPQHF
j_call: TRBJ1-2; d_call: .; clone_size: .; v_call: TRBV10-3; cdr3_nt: TGTGCCATCAAAGATTCCGGACAGAATACTAACTATGGCTACACCTTC; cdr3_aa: CAIKDSGQNTNYGYTF
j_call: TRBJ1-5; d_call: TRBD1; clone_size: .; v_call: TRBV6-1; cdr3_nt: TGTGCCAGCAGTGAATGGGACAGTCCCAATCAGCCCCAGCATTTT; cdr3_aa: CASSEWDSPNQPQHF
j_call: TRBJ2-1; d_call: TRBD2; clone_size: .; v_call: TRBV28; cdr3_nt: TGTGCCAGCAGTTTACCCCCAGGGATAGCGGGACCCGAGGGCTCCTACAATGAGCAGTTCTTC; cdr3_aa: CASSLPPGIAGPEGSYNEQFF
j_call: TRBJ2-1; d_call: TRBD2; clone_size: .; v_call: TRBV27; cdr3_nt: TGTGCCAGCAGTTTACTAGCGGGACCCAATGAGCAGTTCTTC; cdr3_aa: CASSLLAGPNEQFF
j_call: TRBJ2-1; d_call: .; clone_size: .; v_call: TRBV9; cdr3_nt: TGTGCCAGCAGCCCCTCTACTGGCTCCTACAATGAGCAGTTCTTC; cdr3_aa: CASSPSTGSYNEQFF
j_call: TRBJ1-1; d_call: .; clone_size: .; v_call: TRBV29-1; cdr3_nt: TGCAGCGTCACCGGGGCCATGAACACTGAAGCTTTCTTT; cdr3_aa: CSVTGAMNTEAFF
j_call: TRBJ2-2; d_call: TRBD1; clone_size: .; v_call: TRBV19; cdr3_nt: TGTGCCAGTACCGACCCGGGACAGGGAAACACCGGGGAGCTGTTTTTT; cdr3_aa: CASTDPGQGNTGELFF
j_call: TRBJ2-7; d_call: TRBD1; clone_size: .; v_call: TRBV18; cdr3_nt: TGTGCCAGCTCACCACAGGGGGCGGGCTACGAGCAGTACTTC; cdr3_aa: CASSPQGAGYEQYF
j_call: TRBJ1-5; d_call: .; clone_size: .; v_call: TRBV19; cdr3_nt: TGTGCCAGTAGTATCGAGTTGGGGTTGGTAAATCAGCCCCAGCATTTT; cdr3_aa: CASSIELGLVNQPQHF
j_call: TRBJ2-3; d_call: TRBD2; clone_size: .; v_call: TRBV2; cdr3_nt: TGTGCCAGCAGTGAGGGGGCTAGCGGGAGGTTCGGAGATACGCAGTATTTT; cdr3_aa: CASSEGASGRFGDTQYF
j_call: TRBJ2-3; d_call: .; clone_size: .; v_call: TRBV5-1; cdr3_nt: TGCGCCAGCAGCCCATACAGTGGGACAGATACGCAGTATTTT; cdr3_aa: CASSPYSGTDTQYF
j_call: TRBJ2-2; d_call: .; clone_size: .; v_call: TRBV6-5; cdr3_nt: TGTGCCAGCAGCCGGACACGAACGAACACCGGGGAGCTGTTTTTT; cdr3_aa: CASSRTRTNTGELFF
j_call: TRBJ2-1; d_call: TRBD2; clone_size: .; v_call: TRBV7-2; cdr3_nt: TGTGCCAGCACCCTTCAACCTAGCGGTTACAATGAGCAGTTCTTC; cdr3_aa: CASTLQPSGYNEQFF
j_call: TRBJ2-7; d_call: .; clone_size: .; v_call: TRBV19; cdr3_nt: TGTGCCAGTAGTACCGGGCCTCTCTCCTACGAGCAGTACTTC; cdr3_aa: CASSTGPLSYEQYF
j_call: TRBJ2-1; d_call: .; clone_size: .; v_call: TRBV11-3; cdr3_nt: TGTGCCAGCAGCTTAGGTCAGAACAATGAGCAGTTCTTC; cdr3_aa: CASSLGQNNEQFF